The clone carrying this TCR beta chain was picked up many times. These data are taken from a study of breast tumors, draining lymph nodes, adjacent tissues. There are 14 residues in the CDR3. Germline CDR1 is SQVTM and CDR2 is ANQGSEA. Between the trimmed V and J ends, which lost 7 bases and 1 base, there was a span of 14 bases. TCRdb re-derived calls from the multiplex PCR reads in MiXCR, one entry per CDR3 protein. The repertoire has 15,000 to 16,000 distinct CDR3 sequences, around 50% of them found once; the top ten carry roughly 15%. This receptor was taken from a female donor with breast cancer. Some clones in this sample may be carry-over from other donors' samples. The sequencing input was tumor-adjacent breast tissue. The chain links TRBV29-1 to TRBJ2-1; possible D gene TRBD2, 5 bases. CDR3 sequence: CSARGQFSYNEQFF. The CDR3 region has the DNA TGCAGCGCCCGAGGGCAGTTTTCCTACAATGAGCAGTTCTTC.